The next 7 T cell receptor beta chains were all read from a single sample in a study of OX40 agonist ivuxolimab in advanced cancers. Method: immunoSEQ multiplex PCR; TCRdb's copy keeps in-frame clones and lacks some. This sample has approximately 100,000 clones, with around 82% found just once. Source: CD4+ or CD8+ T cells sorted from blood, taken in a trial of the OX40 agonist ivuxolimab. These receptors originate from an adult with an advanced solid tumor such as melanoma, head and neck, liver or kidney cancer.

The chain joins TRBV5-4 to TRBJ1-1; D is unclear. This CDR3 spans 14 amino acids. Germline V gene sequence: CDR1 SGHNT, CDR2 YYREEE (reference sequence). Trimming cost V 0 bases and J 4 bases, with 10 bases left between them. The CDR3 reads CASSLAEGSTEAFF. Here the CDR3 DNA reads TGTGCCAGCAGCTTGGCCGAAGGGAGCACTGAAGCTTTCTTT.

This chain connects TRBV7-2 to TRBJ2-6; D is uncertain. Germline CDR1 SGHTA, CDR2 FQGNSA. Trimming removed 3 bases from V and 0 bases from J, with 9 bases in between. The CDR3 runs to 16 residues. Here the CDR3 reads CASSFNPSSGANVLTF. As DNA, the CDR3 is TGTGCCAGCAGCTTTAACCCGAGCTCTGGGGCCAACGTCCTGACTTTC.

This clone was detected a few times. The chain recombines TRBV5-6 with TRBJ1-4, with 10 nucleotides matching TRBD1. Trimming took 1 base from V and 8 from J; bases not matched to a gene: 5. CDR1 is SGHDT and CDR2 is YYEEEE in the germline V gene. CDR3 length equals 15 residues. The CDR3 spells CASSLQGQGDEKLFF. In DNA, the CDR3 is TGTGCCAGCAGCTTGCAAGGACAGGGGGACGAAAAACTGTTTTTT.

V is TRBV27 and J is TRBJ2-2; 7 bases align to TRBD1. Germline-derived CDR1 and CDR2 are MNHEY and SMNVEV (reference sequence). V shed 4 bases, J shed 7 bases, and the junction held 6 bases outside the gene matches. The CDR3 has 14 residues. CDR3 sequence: CASSWAQGVGELFF. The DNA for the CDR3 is TGTGCCAGCAGTTGGGCCCAGGGGGTCGGGGAGCTGTTTTTT.

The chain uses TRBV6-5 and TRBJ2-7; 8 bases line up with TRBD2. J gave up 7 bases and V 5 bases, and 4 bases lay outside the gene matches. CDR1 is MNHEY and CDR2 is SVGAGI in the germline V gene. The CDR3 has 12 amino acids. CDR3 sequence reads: CASSPPGGEQYF. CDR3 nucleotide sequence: TGTGCCAGCAGTCCGCCGGGGGGGGAGCAGTACTTC.

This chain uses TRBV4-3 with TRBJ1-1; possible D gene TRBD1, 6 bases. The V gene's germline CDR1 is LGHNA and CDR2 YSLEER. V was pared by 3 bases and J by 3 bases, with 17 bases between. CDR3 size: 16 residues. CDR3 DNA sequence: TGCGCCAGCAGCCATCAATTGGGGGGGCGAGACACTGAAGCTTTCTTT. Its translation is CASSHQLGGRDTEAFF.

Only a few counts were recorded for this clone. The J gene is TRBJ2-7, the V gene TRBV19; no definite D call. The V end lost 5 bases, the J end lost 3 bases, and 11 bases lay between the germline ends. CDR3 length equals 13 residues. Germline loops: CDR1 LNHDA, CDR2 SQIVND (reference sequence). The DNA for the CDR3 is TGTGCCAGTAGTGTGGGGAACCACTACGAGCAGTACTTC. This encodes CASSVGNHYEQYF.